The 28 T cell receptor beta chains reported below all come from one sample, sequenced in a study of beta chain features in type 1 diabetes. What was sequenced were expressed TCRB transcripts, since all of the isolated RNA had been reverse transcribed. TCRdb's table, derived via immunoSEQ multiplex PCR, lists solely in-frame clones and lacks some. The sample includes about 140,000 clones, 6% to 7.5% of them seen just once. Sequencing was carried out using central memory CD4+ T cells from blood. These TCRs come from a woman aged 25 to 45 in good health.

This clone has at least ten counts. J is TRBJ2-5 and V is TRBV30, with 10 bases fitting TRBD2. Germline CDR1 reads GTSNPN; CDR2 reads SVGIG (reference sequence). This CDR3 has 13 amino acids. CDR3: CGGASGSSETQYF. CDR3 bases: TGTGGCGGGGCTAGCGGGAGCTCAGAGACCCAGTACTTC.

This clone came up a few times. The gene calls are TRBV14 and TRBJ2-3; TRBD2 matches 14 bases. The CDR3 consists of 19 residues. Germline trimming cut 3 bases from V and 1 base from J; bases unmatched to any gene: 9. The germline V gene has CDR1 SGHDN and CDR2 FVKESK. CDR3 protein: CASSHRTSGRPTRTDTQYF. CDR3 sequence (DNA): TGTGCCAGCAGCCACCGGACTAGCGGGAGGCCTACTCGCACAGATACGCAGTATTTT.

This clone occurred a few times. The genes are TRBV5-1 and TRBJ2-1; TRBD2 agrees at 12 bases. The CDR3 contains 15 residues. The junction had 10 bases not matched to a gene; V was cut back by 6 bases and J by 9 bases. Germline CDR1 is SGHRS and CDR2 is YFSETQ. For the CDR3, the DNA is TGCGCCAGCACCACTACAGTACTAGCGGGAGGTGAGCAGTTCTTC. It codes for CASTTTVLAGGEQFF.

CDR3 amino acids: CASRLGQSNTGELFF. The CDR3, as DNA: TGTGCCAGCAGACTGGGACAGTCGAACACCGGGGAGCTGTTTTTT. V and J are TRBV11-1 and TRBJ2-2; TRBD1 matches at 7 bases. This CDR3 region has 15 residues. V gave up 6 bases and J gave up 0 bases; unmatched junction bases: 4. Germline-derived CDR1 and CDR2 are SGHAT and FQDESV (reference sequence).

This sequence joins TRBV6-6 and TRBJ1-5, with 10 bases lining up with TRBD1. The CDR3 totals 16 residues. The J segment lost 3 bases and the V segment lost 7 bases, leaving 9 bases of the junction unmatched. Germline V CDR1 and CDR2: MNHNY, SVGAGI (reference sequence). CDR3 loop: CASTSGQGWANQPQHF. CDR3 DNA: TGTGCCAGCACCTCGGGACAGGGGTGGGCCAATCAGCCCCAGCATTTT.

The J gene is TRBJ2-7, the V gene TRBV7-2; TRBD2 matches at 11 bases. This CDR3 is built from 16 residues. Germline CDR1 reads SGHTA; CDR2 reads FQGNSA. V was pared by 3 bases and J by 3 bases, with 7 bases of the junction left unmatched. The CDR3 reads CASSFGSGTSGYEQYF. The CDR3 DNA is TGTGCCAGCAGCTTCGGCTCCGGGACTAGCGGCTACGAGCAGTACTTC.

At least ten counts were recorded for this clone. The chain couples TRBV28 to TRBJ2-4; 10 nucleotides match TRBD1. The V and J ends lost 4 bases and 7 bases, in that order; junction bases with no gene match: 4. Germline V gives CDR1 MDHEN, CDR2 SYDVKM. There are 14 residues in the CDR3. The CDR3 spells CASSSPGQGNIQYF. The CDR3 DNA sequence: TGTGCCAGCAGTTCACCGGGACAGGGGAACATTCAGTACTTC.

The chain uses TRBV28 and TRBJ2-2; D is uncertain. CDR3 size: 15 residues. V was shortened by 6 bases and J by 1 base, with 12 bases between the two germline ends. Germline V gives CDR1 MDHEN, CDR2 SYDVKM. The CDR3, as DNA: TGTGCCAGCAGCGCCACTGATCTGAACACCGGGGAGCTGTTTTTT. This gives the protein CASSATDLNTGELFF.

The CDR3, as DNA: TGCGCCAGCAGCCACCGGACAGGGGGGAACACTGAAGCTTTCTTT. Protein: CASSHRTGGNTEAFF. The chain is built from TRBV5-1 and TRBJ1-1; the match to TRBD1 covers 10 bases. Trimming at V came to 4 bases and at J to 1 base, leaving 4 bases not matched to a gene. The germline V gene has CDR1 SGHRS and CDR2 YFSETQ. The CDR3 consists of 15 residues.

Only a few counts were recorded for this clone. In the same sample, other DNA sequences code for this CDR3. The J gene is TRBJ2-3, the V gene TRBV4-3, with 7 bases lining up with TRBD2. V lost 3 bases and J lost 1; bases outside the gene matches: 4. The CDR3 totals 15 residues. Germline V gives CDR1 LGHNA, CDR2 YSLEER. The CDR3 here is CASSQREGGTDTQYF. As DNA, the CDR3 is TGCGCCAGCAGCCAGAGGGAGGGCGGCACAGATACGCAGTATTTT.

This clone was recorded a few times. The rearrangement joins TRBV18 to TRBJ1-1; 8 bases map to TRBD1. This CDR3 comprises 15 residues. J lost 3 bases, V lost 3 bases, and 6 bases had no gene match. The germline CDR1 and CDR2 sequences are KGHSH and LQKENI. The CDR3 bases are TGTGCCAGCTCACCTTGGACAGGGCGGGACACTGAAGCTTTCTTT. Translated: CASSPWTGRDTEAFF.

In its sample, this clone was seen a few times. The rearrangement joins TRBV5-4 to TRBJ2-3, with 13 bases lining up with TRBD2. CDR1 SGHNT and CDR2 YYREEE come from the germline V gene (reference sequence). The CDR3 loop spans 18 amino acids. Trimming took 4 bases from V and 8 from J; bases not matched to a gene: 16. CDR3 protein: CASSPPKGLAGENGTQYF. In nucleotides, the CDR3 is TGTGCCAGCAGCCCCCCTAAAGGACTAGCGGGAGAAAATGGTACGCAGTATTTT. The entire variable domain, with the rest obtained from reference TRBV5-4 and TRBJ2-3, is as follows: ETGVTQSPTHLIKTRGQQVTLRCSSQSGHNTVSWYQQALGQGPQFIFQYYREEENGRGNFPPRFSGLQFPNYSSELNVNALELDDSALYLCASSPPKGLAGENGTQYFGPGTRLTVL.

The V and J genes are TRBV5-1 and TRBJ2-5, with TRBD1 as a possible D gene (6 bases). The V gene's germline CDR1 is SGHRS and CDR2 YFSETQ. CDR3 length equals 14 residues. The ends were cut back, 4 bases at V and 0 bases at J, with 10 bases in the middle. CDR3 region: CASSPQGNQETQYF. CDR3 DNA sequence: TGCGCCAGCAGCCCACAGGGAAACCAAGAGACCCAGTACTTC.

This clone was detected only a few times. The chain couples TRBV11-2 to TRBJ2-1, with no clear D. The CDR3 spans 13 residues. The ends were cut back, 3 bases at V and 7 bases at J, with 10 bases in the middle. Per the germline V gene, CDR1 is SGHAT and CDR2 is FQNNGV. The CDR3: CASSFYALNEQFF. CDR3 coding DNA: TGTGCCAGCAGCTTTTATGCCCTAAATGAGCAGTTCTTC.

The chain carries TRBV7-9 and TRBJ2-3; TRBD1 matches at 7 bases. The CDR3 spans 15 residues. The germline gives CDR1 SEHNR, CDR2 FQNEAQ (reference sequence). V lost 2 bases and J lost 2; bases outside the gene matches: 4. The DNA for the CDR3 is TGTGCCAGCAGCTTACACACAGGGGTCACAGATACGCAGTATTTT. It encodes CASSLHTGVTDTQYF.

This clone was recorded a few times. This chain links TRBV29-1 with TRBJ1-1; 9 bases line up with TRBD1. Trimming removed 5 bases from V and 4 bases from J; junction bases left unmatched: 8. Germline V CDR1 and CDR2: SQVTM, ANQGSEA. The CDR3 is 14 residues long. In DNA form, the CDR3 reads TGCAGCGTTATGGGACAGGGAGAGAGCACTGAAGCTTTCTTT. This gives the protein CSVMGQGESTEAFF.

In its sample, this clone was seen a few times. V is TRBV7-9 and J is TRBJ2-1; 12 nucleotides align to TRBD2. V dropped 1 base and J dropped 9; count of bases not matched to a gene: 4. Germline lookup yields CDR1 SEHNR and CDR2 FQNEAQ (reference sequence). This CDR3 spans 15 amino acids. Here the CDR3 reads CASSLGLAGVIEQFF. The CDR3, as DNA: TGTGCCAGCAGCTTAGGACTAGCGGGAGTAATTGAGCAGTTCTTC.

This clone was detected a few times. J is TRBJ2-1 and V is TRBV6-1, with 12 bases identical to TRBD2. J lost 7 bases, V lost 3 bases, and 7 bases had no gene match. Germline loops: CDR1 MNHNS, CDR2 SASEGT. The CDR3 extends over 16 amino acids. CDR3 sequence reads: CASSEQALAGGNEQFF. DNA for the CDR3: TGTGCCAGCAGTGAGCAGGCACTAGCGGGAGGAAATGAGCAGTTCTTC.

V and J are TRBV5-1 and TRBJ2-7, with 10 bases identical to TRBD1. The J segment lost 4 bases and the V segment lost 4 bases, leaving 11 bases of the junction unmatched. The CDR3 contains 16 residues. Germline lookup yields CDR1 SGHRS and CDR2 YFSETQ. The CDR3 loop is CASSESLTGGGYEQYF. In DNA, the CDR3 is TGCGCCAGCAGCGAATCTCTGACAGGGGGCGGGTACGAGCAGTACTTC.

In this sample, this clone turned up many times. The chain recombines TRBV7-9 with TRBJ1-1; D call uncertain. Trimming shortened V by 2 bases and J by 4 bases, and 14 bases separated the two germline ends. This CDR3 spans 15 amino acids. The germline V gene encodes CDR1 SEHNR and CDR2 FQNEAQ (reference sequence). CDR3 sequence: CASSLSRVVFTEAFF. In DNA, the CDR3 is TGTGCCAGCAGCTTATCCCGGGTAGTGTTCACTGAAGCTTTCTTT. The whole variable domain, filled in from reference TRBV7-9 and TRBJ1-1, reads DTGVSQNPRHKITKRGQNVTFRCDPISEHNRLYWYRQTLGQGPEFLTYFQNEAQLEKSRLLSDRFSAERPKGSFSTLEIQRTEQGDSAMYLCASSLSRVVFTEAFFGQGTRLTVV.

This chain links TRBV6-6 with TRBJ1-2; the D gene is possibly TRBD1 (5 bases). The CDR3 sequence is 16 residues long. V gave up 7 bases and J gave up 2 bases, with 20 bases separating them. CDR1 and CDR2 from the germline V gene are MNHNY and SVGAGI (reference sequence). The CDR3 loop reads CASNPVLRQYNYGYTF. The CDR3 DNA reads as TGTGCCAGCAACCCTGTCCTACGACAGTACAACTATGGCTACACCTTC.

J is TRBJ1-3 and V is TRBV11-2; weak D call: TRBD1 (5 bases). Germline V lookup: CDR1 SGHAT, CDR2 FQNNGV. Trimming removed 5 bases from V and 4 bases from J, with 9 bases in between. The CDR3 extends over 13 amino acids. CDR3 in amino acids: CASSTRQGNTIYF. As DNA, the CDR3 is TGTGCCAGCAGCACCCGACAGGGAAACACCATATATTTT.

This chain links TRBV7-2 with TRBJ1-5; 9 nucleotides agree with TRBD1. Germline V gene sequence: CDR1 SGHTA, CDR2 FQGNSA. J gave up 12 bases and V 3 bases, and 21 bases lay outside the gene matches. The CDR3 is 18 residues long. CDR3 in amino acids: CASSFSAGQGSLGTDQHF. The CDR3 region has the DNA TGTGCCAGCAGCTTTTCGGCGGGACAGGGTTCGTTGGGCACGGACCAGCATTTT.

This clone has only a few counts. J is TRBJ2-5 and V is TRBV5-5; D unresolved. The CDR3 is 14 residues long. In germline, CDR1 is SGHKS, CDR2 YYEKEE (reference sequence). V gave up 2 bases and J gave up 3 bases, with 11 bases separating them. The CDR3 DNA follows: TGTGCCAGCAGCTTTTCAGTCCCCGAAGAGACCCAGTACTTC. It is translated as CASSFSVPEETQYF. Variable domain in full (rest from reference TRBV5-5 and TRBJ2-5): DAGVTQSPTHLIKTRGQQVTLRCSPISGHKSVSWYQQVLGQGPQFIFQYYEKEERGRGNFPDRFSARQFPNYSSELNVNALLLGDSALYLCASSFSVPEETQYFGPGTRLLVL.

This clone was observed a few times. The J gene is TRBJ1-5, the V gene TRBV5-4; a weak D match, TRBD1 (5 bases). The CDR3 has 15 residues. Germline V gene lookup returns CDR1 SGHNT and CDR2 YYREEE (reference sequence). Between the trimmed V and J ends, which lost 0 bases and 1 base, there was a span of 8 bases. The CDR3 loop is CASSLDQGSNQPQHF. The CDR3 DNA is TGTGCCAGCAGCTTGGACCAGGGCAGCAATCAGCCCCAGCATTTT.

In this sample, this clone turned up many times. The chain couples TRBV19 to TRBJ2-5; 8 bases are a match to TRBD2. Germline V lookup: CDR1 LNHDA, CDR2 SQIVND (reference sequence). Trimming took 7 bases from V and 5 from J; bases not matched to a gene: 12. The CDR3 has 15 residues. The CDR3 region has the DNA TGTGCCAGTAAATCCCCCGCGGGAGGAGGGGAGACCCAGTACTTC. Protein: CASKSPAGGGETQYF.

V and J are TRBV7-3 and TRBJ2-1; TRBD2 aligns across 7 bases. V gave up 2 bases and J gave up 5 bases; unmatched junction bases: 9. This CDR3 is built from 16 residues. Germline CDR1 SGHTA, CDR2 FQGTGA. CDR3 in amino acids: CASSLWGSGSDNEQFF. CDR3 nucleotides: TGTGCCAGCAGCTTATGGGGTAGCGGGTCTGACAATGAGCAGTTCTTC.

This clone was picked up a small number of times. This same CDR3 is encoded by further DNA sequences in the sample. The DNA of the CDR3 is TGTGCCAGCAGTGGACAGGGGGCTAACTATGGCTACACCTTC. Translation gives CASSGQGANYGYTF. V usage is TRBV2 and J usage is TRBJ1-2, with 9 bases that match TRBD1. The CDR3 contains 14 residues. V gave up 4 bases and J gave up 0 bases; unmatched junction bases: 0. Germline loops: CDR1 SNHLY, CDR2 FYNNEI.